Below are 30 T cell receptor beta chains sequenced from a single sample in a study of T-cell reconstitution after alpha-beta-depleted transplantation in children (dated by TCRdb to the mid-2010s). The method was PCR. Sequenced using an Illumina HiSeq 2500. TCR libraries were prepared with molecular barcoding, using unique molecular identifiers to normalize TCRbeta repertoire quantification. The public sequencing data were trimmed at Q25 with fastp and processed into clonotypes with MiXCR by TCRdb, which kept only in-frame beta chains. Each entry is one CDR3 protein sequence, shown with its most common DNA and genes. Within this sample are around 76,000 distinct CDR3 sequences, with around 18% of them counted one time only. The top ten hold approximately 55% of the sample. Taken with the paper, the label for treatment or condition translates to: allogeneic hematopoietic cell transplantation with graft depleted of TCRalphabeta T cells and CD19 B cells.

The sequences come from PBMCs, mostly from graft donor cells, collected 360 days after TCRalphabeta/CD19-depleted stem cell transplant. The source is a male patient aged 2-9 years who had a stem cell transplant for acute lymphoblastic leukemia, so the T cells may come from the graft donor.

The J gene is TRBJ2-7, the V gene TRBV24-1; 7 nucleotides agree with TRBD1. CDR3 length equals 15 residues. The germline V gene has CDR1 KGHDR and CDR2 SFDVKD. V was pared by 1 base and J by 2 bases, with 4 bases of the junction left unmatched. The CDR3 nucleotides read TGTGCCACCAGTGATTTCAGGGACAGTCCCTACGAGCAGTACTTC. This sequence encodes CATSDFRDSPYEQYF.

The chain employs TRBV29-1 and TRBJ2-3; 11 nucleotides line up with TRBD2. V gave up 4 bases and J gave up 5 bases; unmatched junction bases: 5. From germline, CDR1 is SQVTM and CDR2 ANQGSEA. The CDR3 is made up of 14 amino acids. The CDR3 protein is CSVVAGGPVDTQYF. CDR3 DNA: TGCAGCGTTGTAGCGGGAGGGCCGGTAGATACGCAGTATTTT.

V gene TRBV9 combines with J gene TRBJ2-7, with TRBD2 identical over 8 bases. Looked up from germline, CDR1 is SGDLS and CDR2 is YYNGEE. The trim removed 0 bases at V and 4 bases at J, leaving 9 bases unmatched. The CDR3 is 16 residues long. CDR3 region: CASSVGGAGAGYEQYF. The DNA of the CDR3 is TGTGCCAGCAGCGTAGGTGGAGCGGGAGCAGGTTACGAGCAGTACTTC.

The chain links TRBV4-1 to TRBJ2-1, with D perhaps matching TRBD1 or TRBD2 (6 bases each). The CDR3 loop spans 17 amino acids. The V and J ends lost 1 base and 5 bases respectively, with 18 bases between them. CDR1 and CDR2 from the germline V gene are MGHRA and YSYEKL. The chain's CDR3 is CASSQVSSRGVHNEQFF. CDR3 DNA sequence: TGCGCCAGCAGCCAAGTATCTAGTAGGGGGGTCCACAATGAGCAGTTCTTC.

This clonotype was observed a handful of times. J is TRBJ2-7 and V is TRBV27; 8 bases align to TRBD1. The germline CDR1 and CDR2 sequences are MNHEY and SMNVEV (reference sequence). The CDR3 covers 13 residues. The V and J ends lost 6 bases and 5 bases, in that order; junction bases with no gene match: 6. CDR3 sequence reads: CASSWTGRHEQYF. The CDR3 DNA is TGTGCCAGCAGCTGGACAGGGAGGCACGAGCAGTACTTC.

This clonotype has a handful of counts. This chain's CDR3 is CATMTVTDPSREAFF. Here the CDR3 DNA reads TGTGCCACCATGACTGTGACGGATCCAAGTCGTGAAGCTTTCTTT. The rearrangement uses TRBV6-2 or TRBV6-3 and TRBJ1-1; the D is unclear. From germline, CDR1 is MNHEY and CDR2 SVGEGT. The CDR3 is 15 residues long. With 10 bases removed from V and 7 bases from J, the gap between germline ends came to 25 bases.

The chain uses TRBV19 and TRBJ2-3, with 12 bases matching TRBD2. CDR1 and CDR2 from the germline V gene are LNHDA and SQIVND (reference sequence). The CDR3 has 15 amino acids. V lost 8 bases to trimming and J lost 2 bases; unmatched junction nucleotides: 5. CDR3 in amino acids: CASSGLAGFTDTQYF. The CDR3 nucleotides are TGTGCCAGTTCGGGACTAGCGGGTTTCACAGATACGCAGTATTTT.

This chain uses TRBV10-3 with TRBJ2-2, with D perhaps matching TRBD1 (5 bases). V was trimmed by 10 bases and J by 1 base, leaving 7 bases between them. Per the germline V gene, CDR1 is ENHRY and CDR2 is SYGVKD. CDR3 size: 12 residues. The CDR3 sequence: CATGQNTGELFF. In nucleotides, the CDR3 is TGTGCCACAGGACAGAACACCGGGGAGCTGTTTTTT.

The rearrangement links TRBV29-1 to TRBJ2-5; a weak D match, TRBD1 (6 bases). The V gene's germline CDR1 is SQVTM and CDR2 ANQGSEA. The CDR3 contains 10 residues. Trimming removed 6 bases at V and 10 bases at J, with 12 bases between. CDR3 DNA sequence: TGCAGCGTCGCCAGGGGCGGCCAGTACTTC. This sequence encodes CSVARGGQYF.

This clonotype turned up a few times. The chain has TRBV29-1 and TRBJ2-1; tentative D call: TRBD1 (5 bases). CDR1 SQVTM and CDR2 ANQGSEA come from the germline V gene. The CDR3 has 14 amino acids. The germline V and J ends were trimmed by 4 bases and 3 bases, with 13 bases remaining between them. The CDR3 here is CSVVATGFYNEQFF. The CDR3 DNA follows: TGCAGCGTTGTAGCCACAGGCTTCTACAATGAGCAGTTCTTC.

Only a few counts were recorded for this clonotype. CDR3 region: CASSLAGNRADTQYF. The CDR3 region has the DNA TGTGCCAGCAGCTTGGCGGGGAATAGGGCAGATACGCAGTATTTT. The chain couples TRBV11-2 to TRBJ2-3; weak D call: TRBD2 (6 bases). This CDR3 has 15 residues. Germline CDR1 and CDR2: SGHAT and FQNNGV. V lost 3 bases, J lost 4 bases, and 14 bases lay in between.

This clonotype was detected ten times or more. This sequence joins TRBV10-3 and TRBJ2-1, with D perhaps matching TRBD2 (5 bases). The V end was cut by 7 bases, the J end by 12 bases, with 22 bases between. Germline CDR1 ENHRY, CDR2 SYGVKD. This CDR3 has 14 residues. CDR3 loop: CAINLDSTRRPQFF. Here the CDR3 DNA reads TGTGCCATCAACCTGGACTCTACGAGGCGCCCGCAGTTCTTC.

The CDR3 is CASSLASKYEQYF. DNA for the CDR3: TGTGCCAGCAGCTTAGCCTCTAAATACGAGCAGTACTTC. The chain links TRBV7-2 to TRBJ2-7; D unclear. Germline V lookup: CDR1 SGHTA, CDR2 FQGNSA. V lost 0 bases, J lost 4 bases, and 7 bases lay in between. This CDR3 is 13 amino acids long. Drawing the rest from reference TRBV7-2 and TRBJ2-7, the complete variable domain is GAGVSQSPSNKVTEKGKDVELRCDPISGHTALYWYRQSLGQGLEFLIYFQGNSAPDKSGLPSDRFSAERTGGSVSTLTIQRTQQEDSAVYLCASSLASKYEQYFGPGTRLTVT.

The chain recombines TRBV7-9 with TRBJ2-7; D perhaps matches TRBD1 (6 bases). V lost 4 bases, J lost 8 bases, and 21 bases lay in between. The CDR3 consists of 15 residues. Germline CDR1 SEHNR, CDR2 FQNEAQ (reference sequence). The CDR3 spells CASSYNLGVQGKQYF. Here the CDR3 DNA reads TGTGCCAGCAGCTATAACCTCGGGGTCCAGGGGAAGCAGTACTTC.

The chain employs TRBV10-3 and TRBJ2-1; D gene uncertain. This CDR3 spans 13 amino acids. V lost 2 bases, J lost 7 bases, and 9 bases lay in between. The germline gives CDR1 ENHRY, CDR2 SYGVKD. The CDR3 bases are TGTGCCATCAGTGAGCCTCCTCTAAATGAGCAGTTCTTC. It is translated as CAISEPPLNEQFF.

This clonotype was observed a few times. The chain uses TRBV11-3 and TRBJ2-7, with TRBD2 identical over 12 bases. CDR1 SGHNT and CDR2 YENEEA come from the germline V gene. J lost 0 bases, V lost 1 base, and 1 base had no gene match. There are 16 residues in the CDR3. Here the CDR3 DNA reads TGTGCCAGCAGCTTAGGGGGACTAGCGGGCTCCTACGAGCAGTACTTC. Residues: CASSLGGLAGSYEQYF. Full variable domain (missing parts from reference TRBV11-3 and TRBJ2-7): EAGVVQSPRYKIIEKKQPVAFWCNPISGHNTLYWYLQNLGQGPELLIRYENEEAVDDSQLPKDRFSAERLKGVDSTLKIQPAELGDSAVYLCASSLGGLAGSYEQYFGPGTRLTVT.

The V and J genes are TRBV5-1 and TRBJ2-7; TRBD1 is a possible D gene (6 bases). The CDR3 length is 16 residues. Trimming removed 0 bases from V and 0 bases from J, with 13 bases in between. In germline, CDR1 is SGHRS, CDR2 YFSETQ. The CDR3 reads CASSLAPTGSSYEQYF. For the CDR3, the DNA is TGCGCCAGCAGCTTGGCCCCGACAGGATCCTCCTACGAGCAGTACTTC.

The rearrangement joins TRBV5-1 to TRBJ2-2; 12 bases agree with TRBD2. CDR3 size: 17 residues. V shed 4 bases and J 6 bases; nucleotides not matched to a gene: 10. Germline CDR1 and CDR2: SGHRS and YFSETQ. The CDR3, as DNA: TGCGCCAGCAGCCCGGTAGGGCTAGCGGGAGGGCCCGGGGAGCTGTTTTTT. It is translated as CASSPVGLAGGPGELFF.

This clonotype was recorded a few times. The rearrangement uses TRBV7-2 and TRBJ2-1; maybe TRBD1 (5 bases). Germline V gene sequence: CDR1 SGHTA, CDR2 FQGNSA. This CDR3 comprises 15 residues. The germline V and J ends were trimmed by 5 bases and 10 bases, with 21 bases remaining between them. The CDR3 loop reads CASSRSGWALVEQFF. Written as DNA, the CDR3 is TGTGCCAGCAGCCGGTCAGGGTGGGCCCTGGTAGAGCAGTTCTTC.

This clonotype has a handful of counts. The genes are TRBV6-2 or TRBV6-3 and TRBJ1-4, with D tentatively TRBD1 (6 bases). Germline-derived CDR1 and CDR2 are MNHEY and SVGEGT. Deletions cut 6 bases from V and 8 bases from J, with 10 bases between. This CDR3 has 12 amino acids. The CDR3: CASSRGQEKLFF. The CDR3 DNA sequence: TGTGCCAGCAGCCGCGGACAGGAAAAACTGTTTTTT.

Relative to its sample, this clonotype is medium-sized (0.01 to 0.1%). The chain joins TRBV10-2 to TRBJ2-5, with 7 bases lining up with TRBD2. Unmatched junction bases numbered 14, after V lost 2 bases and J lost 5 bases. In germline, CDR1 is WSHSY, CDR2 SAAADI. This CDR3 is built from 17 residues. In DNA form, the CDR3 reads TGCGCCAGCAGTGAGATTCGGGGAGGGGTAGGTCGGGAGACCCAGTACTTC. As protein: CASSEIRGGVGRETQYF.

The rearrangement links TRBV12-3 or TRBV12-4 to TRBJ2-2; 9 positions agree with TRBD2. Trimming removed 6 bases from V and 3 bases from J; junction bases left unmatched: 5. The CDR3 runs to 15 residues. CDR3 sequence: CASSQTSGYTGELFF. The CDR3 region has the DNA TGTGCCAGCAGCCAGACTAGCGGCTACACCGGGGAGCTGTTTTTT.

The chain has TRBV11-2 and TRBJ2-3; D gene ambiguous. The CDR3 contains 15 residues. From germline, CDR1 is SGHAT and CDR2 FQNNGV. V shed 1 base and J shed 1 base, with 9 bases lying between them. CDR3 in amino acids: CASSLVPYRTDTQYF. Written as DNA, the CDR3 is TGTGCCAGCAGCTTAGTCCCTTATCGCACAGATACGCAGTATTTT.

The sample holds many counts of this clonotype. This chain links TRBV5-1 with TRBJ2-7; TRBD2 matches 10 bases. Germline assignment: CDR1 SGHRS and CDR2 YFSETQ. J gave up 4 bases and V 1 base, and 8 bases lay outside the gene matches. The CDR3 has 16 amino acids. This CDR3 is CASSLITGLASYEQYF. The CDR3 nucleotides read TGCGCCAGCAGCTTGATCACGGGACTAGCGAGTTACGAGCAGTACTTC.

The chain couples TRBV20-1 to TRBJ2-4; TRBD1 or TRBD2 may be the D gene (5 bases each). V was shortened by 0 bases and J by 1 base, with 10 bases between the two germline ends. This CDR3 comprises 15 residues. The germline V gene has CDR1 DFQATT and CDR2 SNEGSKA (reference sequence). The CDR3 nucleotides read TGCAGTGCTAGAGAGGCAGGGACGGCCAAAAACATTCAGTACTTC. Protein: CSAREAGTAKNIQYF.

This clonotype has a count of ten or more. The rearrangement joins TRBV20-1 to TRBJ2-4; 8 bases match TRBD2. CDR3 length equals 18 residues. CDR1 and CDR2 from the germline V gene are DFQATT and SNEGSKA (reference sequence). V was pared by 4 bases and J by 0 bases, with 14 bases of the junction left unmatched. The CDR3 loop is CSATPGLGRGVAKNIQYF. Here the CDR3 DNA reads TGCAGTGCTACGCCGGGACTAGGGAGGGGAGTAGCCAAAAACATTCAGTACTTC.

The genes are TRBV21-1 and TRBJ2-2; the listed D gene, TRBD1, was not tested against the DNA. TRBV21-1 counts as a pseudogene. CDR3 length: 16 residues. CDR3 amino acids: CASTSTGSWDTGELFF. DNA for the CDR3: TGTGCCAGCACTTCGACAGGGAGCTGGGACACCGGGGAGCTGTTTTTT.

This clonotype was picked up a small number of times. The rearrangement joins TRBV7-9 to TRBJ1-5; 9 bases map to TRBD1. The CDR3 extends over 15 amino acids. Germline V gene lookup returns CDR1 SEHNR and CDR2 FQNEAQ (reference sequence). V shed 3 bases, J shed 4 bases, and the junction held 4 bases outside the gene matches. The CDR3 DNA is TGTGCCAGCAGCTTCGACGGGACAGGGAATCAGCCCCAGCATTTT. Amino acids: CASSFDGTGNQPQHF.

This clonotype has ten or more counts. The chain carries TRBV7-2 and TRBJ2-5, with a tentative D call TRBD1 (6 bases). Deletions cut 5 bases from V and 3 bases from J, with 13 bases between. Looked up from germline, CDR1 is SGHTA and CDR2 is FQGNSA. This CDR3 is built from 14 residues. CDR3 residues: CASSKQQGKETQYF. DNA for the CDR3: TGTGCCAGCAGCAAACAACAGGGTAAAGAGACCCAGTACTTC.

This clonotype was seen repeatedly, ten times or more. V is TRBV15 and J is TRBJ2-1; D is tentatively TRBD1 or TRBD2 (6 bases each). V was pared by 0 bases and J by 6 bases, with 15 bases between. This CDR3 spans 16 amino acids. Germline V gene sequence: CDR1 LNHNV, CDR2 YYDKDF (reference sequence). This chain's CDR3 is CATSRDQLEGGNEQFF. CDR3 sequence (DNA): TGTGCCACCAGCAGAGACCAATTAGAGGGGGGCAATGAGCAGTTCTTC.